This T cell receptor beta chain is from a study of Ad26.COV2.S vaccination and SARS-CoV-2 variants. Turning to the study itself: The donor belonged to the COV1001 Ad26.COV2.S trial arm.

The CDR3 is 16 amino acids. The V end lost 4 bases, the J end lost 7 bases, and 17 bases lay between the germline ends. Germline V gene lookup returns CDR1 LGHDT and CDR2 YNNKEL (reference sequence). The treatment was: about 20 received Ad26.COV2.S at low or high dose, single or two shots; 5 received placebo; per-sample allocation not given. Vaccine and placebo recipients were sampled on day 63 after the first injection. Some clones are missing from TCRdb's copy, which holds only in-frame ones; the method was immunoSEQ multiplex PCR. In the table there are approximately 300,000 clones, about 86% of which are singletons.

The sequence was collected from a person aged 18-60 years who received the Ad26.COV2.S COVID-19 vaccine or a placebo. The material was peripheral blood, obtained in a trial of Ad26.COV2.S vaccine versus placebo. The rearrangement joins TRBV3-1 (or the pseudogene TRBV3-2) to TRBJ1-6; D ambiguous. The CDR3 is CASSRTGAGGNSPLHF. The DNA for the CDR3 is TGTGCCAGCAGCCGTACCGGAGCCGGTGGGAATTCACCCCTCCACTTT.